The T cell receptor (beta chain) described here comes from a study of T cell responses to AZD1222 COVID-19 vaccine (dated by TCRdb to 2020 to 2022). For the wider study: TCR sequencing covered over 230 trial participants: 200 to 220 given two doses of AZD1222 and 26 given two doses of MenACWY control vaccine. Trial participants were enrolled by age into subgroups of 18-55, 56-69 and 70-plus years, and around 150, 29 and 61 TCR-sequenced participants, respectively, were included in these subgroups. Results and caveats for the whole study, not just this receptor: CD4 TCRs associated with the vaccine covered the entire spike protein, and the dominant responses were in regions 160-218 and 743-854. Only 5 to 7 AZD1222 recipients were SARS-CoV-2 seropositive at baseline, limiting conclusions about previously exposed vaccinees. After two AZD1222 doses, spike-specific TCR breadth and depth were significantly higher than at day 0 and than in MenACWY recipients. Epitopes outside the regions mutated in the B.1.351 and B.1.1.7 variants were reportedly recognized by nearly half of the unique spike-specific TCRs. In the small 56-69-year group, the increase in depth fell short of significance, most likely because of low power. Most participants were white British and females outnumbered males, and the authors suggested that clonal diversity may have been underestimated. Because no day 14 peak-response samples were available, repertoires were characterized only after the peak T cell response.

CDR1 LGHDT and CDR2 YNNKEL were looked up in the germline V gene (reference sequence). Trimmed from V: 5 bases; trimmed from J: 6 bases; junction bases lacking a gene match: 5. The CDR3 runs 14 amino acids, cysteine and phenylalanine included. CDR3 DNA is the only sequence kept; it has 42 bases, read in frame from the first base. Comments on this clone: Its binding antigen is unknown. No clone much larger than this one lies a single base away; base qualities are absent.

The CDR3 regions of human TCRbeta chains were subjected to immunosequencing. Per the original workflow: TCRs in the repertoires were matched against a reference library of SARS-CoV-2-specific TCRs that had been generated with the MIRA antigen-specificity platform. Breadth was defined as the fraction of unique TCRs that were SARS-CoV-2-associated, and depth was defined as the fraction of total T cells that were SARS-CoV-2-associated. Each spike-specific TCR was assigned to its reactive spike region and to a CD4 or CD8 class using the MIRA data. Log10-transformed breadth and depth values were compared by one-way ANOVA with Sidak's multiple comparisons tests. The immuneACCESS repertoire file appears here via TCRdb, limited to in-frame rearrangements. These files lack a portion of the clones; in checked studies, under half of the deficit traces to unresolved V genes, and the cause of the others is not known. V, J and clone size derive from that table, while D and trimming were established from the DNA sequence. A total of fewer than 200,000 clones appear in this sample, approximately 94% of them only once. The ten largest clones add up to around 1.6% of the sample.

Taken with the paper, the label for time point translates to: about 28 days (+/-7) after the second vaccine dose. AZD1222 recipients given second doses at about 4 weeks or at about 12 weeks were pooled, since spike-specific TCR depth and breadth were not found to differ between the two schedules. Samples from vaccinated people were obtained from the UK trials COV001 and COV002, which included a single-blind randomized controlled phase 2/3 trial of AZD1222 (ChAdOx1 nCoV-19) in healthy adults. Trial participant PBMC samples were collected at day 0 and day 28 after the second dose for TCRbeta chain sequencing.

Here the sequenced sample was peripheral blood, taken 28 days after the second AZD1222 dose. The V and J segments used are TRBV3-1 (or the pseudogene TRBV3-2) and TRBJ2-2, and TRBD1 matches 8 of the central bases. This receptor was identified in an adult who received the AZD1222 COVID-19 vaccine. CDR3 region: CASSRTGQAGELFF. The base sequence is TGTGCCAGCAGCAGGACAGGGCAGGCCGGGGAGCTGTTTTTT.